One and the same sample provided the 29 T cell receptor beta chains below, sequenced in a study of shared clonotypes between healthy human individuals. It was CD45RO-negative cells, positively selected for CCR7, that made up naive CD8 cells, with terminally differentiated effector memory CD45RA+ cells excluded. TCRdb's copy holds only in-frame clones and misses some; the assay was immunoSEQ multiplex PCR. The repertoire includes more than 2 million clones, 85% to 95% of them detected once, and 0.9% to 1.3% sits in the top ten. Input material: naive CD8+ T cells sorted from blood. The receptors were sampled from a man in his late teens or twenties in good health.

V gene TRBV11-2 combines with J gene TRBJ2-7; TRBD1 is a possible D gene (6 bases). V lost 5 bases and J lost 5, with 13 bases in between. CDR1 is SGHAT, CDR2 FQNNGV, per germline. The CDR3 contains 13 residues. The CDR3 is CASSHTGSHEQYF. The DNA of the CDR3 is TGTGCCAGCAGCCACACAGGGAGCCACGAGCAGTACTTC.

The CDR3 coding sequence is TGTGCCAGCAGCTTAGAAGGCCATCCGCGGTATGGCTACACCTTC. It yields the protein CASSLEGHPRYGYTF. The gene calls are TRBV7-8 and TRBJ1-2; no firm D call. The V gene's germline CDR1 is SGHVS and CDR2 FQNEAQ. There are 15 residues in the CDR3. V lost 1 base to trimming and J lost 5 bases, with 14 bases between them.

This clone was seen once. The chain carries TRBV4-1 and TRBJ2-7; tentative D call: TRBD1 (5 bases). V dropped 4 bases and J dropped 7 bases, with 17 bases sitting between them. The CDR3 contains 14 residues. The V gene's germline CDR1 is MGHRA and CDR2 YSYEKL. CDR3 amino acids: CASSPLGLSREQYF. DNA for the CDR3: TGCGCCAGCAGCCCCCTGGGGCTTAGCCGGGAGCAGTACTTC.

Details on this clone: This sample also contains other DNA sequences that code for the same CDR3. V and J are TRBV7-2 and TRBJ1-1; no firm D call. CDR1 SGHTA and CDR2 FQGNSA come from the germline V gene. The CDR3 has 14 amino acids. V was trimmed by 3 bases and J by 0 bases, leaving 8 bases between them. The CDR3 coding sequence is TGTGCCAGCAGCTTCGGAACACTGAACACTGAAGCTTTCTTT. As protein: CASSFGTLNTEAFF.

V and J are TRBV19 and TRBJ2-2, with TRBD2 as a possible D gene (5 bases). Germline CDR1 and CDR2: LNHDA and SQIVND (reference sequence). This CDR3 region has 17 residues. V was trimmed by 2 bases and J by 7 bases, leaving 20 bases between them. The CDR3 nucleotides read TGTGCCAGTAGTATAACCTTTGTAACGAGAGGAGGCGGGGAGCTGTTTTTT. The encoded protein is CASSITFVTRGGGELFF.

This chain uses TRBV27 with TRBJ1-1; D remains unclear. In germline, CDR1 is MNHEY, CDR2 SMNVEV (reference sequence). The CDR3 has 14 residues. Deletions cut 2 bases from V and 1 base from J, with 8 bases between. The CDR3 loop is CASSLGWSNTEAFF. DNA of the CDR3: TGTGCCAGCAGTTTAGGGTGGTCGAACACTGAAGCTTTCTTT.

Here the CDR3 reads CASSLLEYYEQYF. Here the CDR3 DNA reads TGTGCCAGCAGCTTACTGGAGTACTACGAGCAGTACTTC. The chain combines TRBV7-2 with TRBJ2-7, with D unresolved. Germline V CDR1 and CDR2: SGHTA, FQGNSA. This CDR3 spans 13 amino acids. Trimming cost V 2 bases and J 3 bases, with 8 bases left between them. The full variable domain, its missing parts supplied by reference TRBV7-2 and TRBJ2-7, is GAGVSQSPSNKVTEKGKDVELRCDPISGHTALYWYRQSLGQGLEFLIYFQGNSAPDKSGLPSDRFSAERTGGSVSTLTIQRTQQEDSAVYLCASSLLEYYEQYFGPGTRLTVT.

V usage is TRBV29-1 and J usage is TRBJ2-5, with 10 bases fitting TRBD1. CDR1 is SQVTM, CDR2 ANQGSEA, per germline. V trimming: 1 base; J trimming: 1 base; junction bases outside the gene matches: 3. CDR3 size: 15 residues. The DNA for the CDR3 is TGCAGCGTTGAAGGGACAGGGGGTGTCCAAGAGACCCAGTACTTC. As protein: CSVEGTGGVQETQYF.

The J gene is TRBJ1-5, the V gene TRBV6-4; tentatively, D is TRBD1 (5 bases). Between the trimmed V and J ends, which lost 7 bases and 0 bases, there was a span of 16 bases. The V gene's germline CDR1 is MRHNA and CDR2 SNTAGT. The CDR3 length is 16 residues. CDR3 nucleotide sequence: TGTGCCAGCACCGGACATGGGACGTATAGCAATCAGCCCCAGCATTTT. Its translation: CASTGHGTYSNQPQHF.

As regards this clone: One end of the junction fails to match germline, which may point to a read error. The chain employs TRBV5-4 and TRBJ1-6; 9 nucleotides agree with TRBD1. Germline CDR1 SGHNT, CDR2 YYREEE (reference sequence). The CDR3 totals 15 residues. CDR3 coding DNA: TGTGCCAGCAGCTCCCCCGAGACAGGGGGTTCAGCCCTCCACTTT. It translates to CASSSPETGGSALHF.

The CDR3 reads CASSDSTGMGYTF. The CDR3 DNA reads as TGTGCCAGCAGTGACTCGACGGGGATGGGCTACACCTTC. The V and J genes are TRBV6-4 and TRBJ1-2; D not resolved. The CDR3 covers 13 residues. Germline CDR1 MRHNA, CDR2 SNTAGT. Deletions cut 0 bases from V and 8 bases from J, with 10 bases between.

Worth noting for this clone: The same CDR3 arises from other DNA sequences in this sample as well. The J gene is TRBJ2-1, the V gene TRBV27; 13 bases map to TRBD2. Germline V gene data show CDR1 as MNHEY and CDR2 as SMNVEV (reference sequence). The CDR3 spans 14 residues. Trimming at V came to 6 bases and at J to 6 bases, leaving 2 bases not matched to a gene. CDR3 in DNA: TGTGCCAGCAGACTAGCGGGAGGGAGCAATGAGCAGTTCTTC. Translating gives CASRLAGGSNEQFF.

This rearrangement joins TRBV7-9 to TRBJ2-7; 10 bases are a match to TRBD1. V shed 1 base and J 3 bases; nucleotides not matched to a gene: 3. The CDR3 covers 15 residues. Germline loops: CDR1 SEHNR, CDR2 FQNEAQ (reference sequence). CDR3 DNA sequence: TGTGCCAGCAGCTTAGGGGGGACAGGGGTCTACGAGCAGTACTTC. It yields the protein CASSLGGTGVYEQYF.

A remark on this clone: Other nucleotide sequences in the sample specify the same CDR3. This chain joins TRBV30 and TRBJ1-5; TRBD1 is a possible D gene (5 bases). The CDR3 is 14 amino acids. The V and J ends lost 0 bases and 7 bases respectively, with 13 bases between them. The germline V gene has CDR1 GTSNPN and CDR2 SVGIG (reference sequence). The CDR3 DNA is TGTGCCTGGAGTGTGCAGGGTCTAGGCCAGCCCCAGCATTTT. Its translation: CAWSVQGLGQPQHF.

The chain couples TRBV4-3 to TRBJ2-1, with 7 bases fitting TRBD2. This CDR3 comprises 17 residues. The junction had 8 bases not matched to a gene; V was cut back by 0 bases and J by 3 bases. The germline V gene encodes CDR1 LGHNA and CDR2 YSLEER. As DNA, the CDR3 is TGCGCCAGCAGCCAAGAAATAAGCGGGATCCTCTACAATGAGCAGTTCTTC. Translated, it gives CASSQEISGILYNEQFF.

The V gene is TRBV2, the J gene TRBJ2-1; D not certain. V was cut by 6 bases and J by 0 bases, with 12 bases left in between. This CDR3 has 15 amino acids. In germline, CDR1 is SNHLY, CDR2 FYNNEI. The CDR3, as DNA: TGTGCCAGCAGCCCGACCGTGAGCTCCTACAATGAGCAGTTCTTC. It is translated as CASSPTVSSYNEQFF.

The rearrangement uses TRBV4-1 and TRBJ2-7; 8 bases map to TRBD2. Per germline, CDR1 MGHRA and CDR2 YSYEKL. Trimming removed 6 bases from V and 2 bases from J; junction bases left unmatched: 9. The CDR3 spans 15 residues. CDR3 residues: CASSWREDPTYEQYF. The DNA of the CDR3 is TGCGCCAGCAGTTGGCGGGAGGATCCTACCTACGAGCAGTACTTC.

The sample holds one count of this clone. The sample holds other DNA sequences that translate to the same CDR3. The chain uses TRBV6-1 and TRBJ1-5; D possibly corresponds to TRBD1 (6 bases). The germline gives CDR1 MNHNS, CDR2 SASEGT. The CDR3 is 15 amino acids. V was pared by 2 bases and J by 0 bases, with 8 bases between. CDR3 protein: CASSELQGSNQPQHF. CDR3 coding DNA: TGTGCCAGCAGTGAATTACAGGGTAGCAATCAGCCCCAGCATTTT.

The chain combines TRBV7-8 with TRBJ1-4; unclear D gene. The CDR3 contains 13 residues. V was shortened by 5 bases and J by 3 bases, with 7 bases between the two germline ends. CDR1 is SGHVS, CDR2 FQNEAQ, per germline. The CDR3 region is CASSENPNEKLFF. CDR3 nucleotide sequence: TGTGCCAGCAGCGAGAATCCTAATGAAAAACTGTTTTTT.

This chain uses TRBV19 with TRBJ2-7; 9 nucleotides match TRBD1. Germline V lookup: CDR1 LNHDA, CDR2 SQIVND (reference sequence). V shed 0 bases and J 3 bases; nucleotides not matched to a gene: 3. The CDR3 consists of 15 residues. The chain's CDR3 is CASSIDGTGFYEQYF. CDR3 in DNA: TGTGCCAGTAGTATAGATGGGACAGGGTTCTACGAGCAGTACTTC.

The CDR3 region has the DNA TGTGCCAGCAGCCCCGGGACAGGGTACGAGCAGTACTTC. It translates to CASSPGTGYEQYF. This chain links TRBV2 with TRBJ2-7; 9 nucleotides agree with TRBD1. The germline gives CDR1 SNHLY, CDR2 FYNNEI. Trimming took 6 bases from V and 4 from J; bases not matched to a gene: 4. The CDR3 is 13 residues long.

This chain connects TRBV29-1 to TRBJ1-1; D is perhaps TRBD1 (5 bases). The length of the CDR3 is 15 residues. Germline-derived CDR1 and CDR2 are SQVTM and ANQGSEA. The ends were cut back, 2 bases at V and 5 bases at J, with 18 bases in the middle. The CDR3 loop reads CSVEFFGHRSTEAFF. CDR3 bases: TGCAGCGTTGAATTCTTCGGCCACAGGAGTACTGAAGCTTTCTTT.

The CDR3 sequence: CASRLAGGPGEQFF. For the CDR3, the DNA is TGTGCCAGCAGACTAGCGGGGGGGCCGGGTGAGCAGTTCTTC. This rearrangement joins TRBV27 to TRBJ2-1, with 13 nucleotides matching TRBD2. Per the germline V gene, CDR1 is MNHEY and CDR2 is SMNVEV (reference sequence). V shed 6 bases and J 9 bases; nucleotides not matched to a gene: 5. The CDR3 totals 14 residues.

The rearrangement links TRBV6-5 to TRBJ2-1; D is undetermined. The V gene lost 4 bases and the J gene lost 5 bases, with 15 bases spanning the gap. The CDR3 contains 15 residues. Looked up from germline, CDR1 is MNHEY and CDR2 is SVGAGI. The CDR3 bases are TGTGCCAGCAGTTCGGTCCGTGATACAAACAATGAGCAGTTCTTC. Translating it yields CASSSVRDTNNEQFF.

The chain has TRBV4-3 and TRBJ1-3; D remains unclear. V dropped 0 bases and J dropped 2 bases, with 5 bases sitting between them. In germline, CDR1 is LGHNA, CDR2 YSLEER. This CDR3 region has 14 residues. The CDR3 coding sequence is TGCGCCAGCAGCCAAGATATAGCTGGAAACACCATATATTTT. Its translation is CASSQDIAGNTIYF.

Concerning this clone: Other nucleotide sequences from this sample produce the same CDR3. V gene TRBV9 combines with J gene TRBJ2-1; 10 nucleotides agree with TRBD1. The V gene end was trimmed by 5 bases and the J gene end by 4 bases; junction bases not matched to a gene: 3. The CDR3 is 14 amino acids. Looked up from germline, CDR1 is SGDLS and CDR2 is YYNGEE. CDR3 region: CASSPGQGYNEQFF. DNA of the CDR3: TGTGCCAGCAGTCCGGGACAGGGGTACAATGAGCAGTTCTTC.

The chain links TRBV9 to TRBJ2-3; 7 bases are shared with TRBD2. From germline, CDR1 is SGDLS and CDR2 YYNGEE. Trimming cost V 3 bases and J 2 bases; bases outside gene matches: 3. CDR3 size: 14 residues. CDR3 sequence: CASSGTSDTDTQYF. Written as DNA, the CDR3 is TGTGCCAGCAGCGGAACTAGCGACACAGATACGCAGTATTTT.

J is TRBJ1-5 and V is TRBV6-1; D is unclear. V shed 1 base and J shed 1 base, with 8 bases lying between them. The CDR3 has 15 residues. Germline V gives CDR1 MNHNS, CDR2 SASEGT. CDR3 protein: CASSEGAGSNQPQHF. The CDR3 region has the DNA TGTGCCAGCAGTGAAGGGGCGGGGAGCAATCAGCCCCAGCATTTT.

This sequence joins TRBV5-4 and TRBJ2-5; TRBD2 is a possible D gene (5 bases). The germline V gene encodes CDR1 SGHNT and CDR2 YYREEE (reference sequence). The CDR3 length is 14 residues. V was clipped by 5 bases and J by 4 bases, with 15 bases between them. For the CDR3, the DNA is TGTGCCAGCAGTTTTGGAGGCAGAGTAGAGACCCAGTACTTC. Its protein product is CASSFGGRVETQYF.